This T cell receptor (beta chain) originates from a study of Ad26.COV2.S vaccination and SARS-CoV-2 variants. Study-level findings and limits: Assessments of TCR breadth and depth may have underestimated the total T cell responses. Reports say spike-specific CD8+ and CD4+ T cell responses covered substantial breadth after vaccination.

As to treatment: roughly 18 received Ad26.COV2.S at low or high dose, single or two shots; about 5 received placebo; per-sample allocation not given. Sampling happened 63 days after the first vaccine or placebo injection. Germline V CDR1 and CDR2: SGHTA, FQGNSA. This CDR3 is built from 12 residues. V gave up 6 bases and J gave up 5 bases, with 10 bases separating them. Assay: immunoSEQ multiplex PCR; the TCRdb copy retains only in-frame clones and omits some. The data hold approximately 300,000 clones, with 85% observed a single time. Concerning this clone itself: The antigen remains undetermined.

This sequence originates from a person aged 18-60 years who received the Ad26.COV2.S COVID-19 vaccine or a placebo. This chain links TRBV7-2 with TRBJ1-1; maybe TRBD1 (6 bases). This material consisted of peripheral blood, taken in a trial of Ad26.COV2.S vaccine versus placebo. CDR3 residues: CASRPGVTEAFF. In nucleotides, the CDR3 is TGTGCCAGCAGGCCAGGGGTTACTGAAGCTTTCTTT.